This T cell receptor beta chain was found in a study of T-cell reconstitution after alpha-beta-depleted transplantation in children. Findings of the study overall: Some patients owed their high day-60 TCRbeta diversity to surviving recipient T cells and thymic progenitors. After one year, T-cell counts and TCRbeta diversity mostly came from new T cells. Several hundred graft clones that had expanded were reportedly the source of alpha-beta T cells about two months after transplant.

This CDR3 spans 15 amino acids. Germline V CDR1 and CDR2: SGDLS, YYNGEE. The V and J ends lost 0 bases and 4 bases respectively, with 13 bases between them. This clonotype was seen a few times. Its antigen is unknown. Unique molecular identifiers were built into the TCRbeta library. MiXCR was run by TCRdb on the PCR reads, yielding one entry per CDR3 protein. The profile shows 800,000 to 1,000,000 distinct CDR3 sequences, about 26% of them singletons. Sequenced material: PBMCs, mostly from graft donor cells, taken 360 days after TCRalphabeta/CD19-depleted stem cell transplant. The chain couples TRBV9 to TRBJ1-2; perhaps TRBD1 as D (6 bases). This TCR came from a boy under two years old who had a stem cell transplant for SCID, so the T cells may come from the graft donor. The CDR3 spells CASSVEGSGVYGYTF. The CDR3 DNA reads as TGTGCCAGCAGCGTAGAGGGCTCAGGGGTCTATGGCTACACCTTC.